One T cell receptor (beta chain) is described in this entry. What it recognizes is unknown. The CDR3 loop spans 15 amino acids. Germline loops: CDR1 SNHLY, CDR2 FYNNEI. V gave up 8 bases and J gave up 2 bases, with 18 bases separating them. This specimen comes from a study of neoadjuvant anti-PD-1 for oral cavity cancer. Study as a whole: Nivolumab at 3 mg/kg was mostly given biweekly, three to four doses, pre-surgery. Patients without progression got a fourth dose around day 43.

Study findings and constraints: PBMC Gini-index clonality exceeded responders' in non-responders post-nivolumab. Each response group had just a few patients in TCR analyses.

The table came from immunoSEQ multiplex PCR; TCRdb's copy has only in-frame clones and leaves some out. This repertoire shows around 17,000 clones, approximately 70% found once; its top ten account for about 2.7%. The chain employs TRBV2 and TRBJ2-5; D may be TRBD2 (5 bases). This sample comprised PBMCs, obtained before nivolumab (anti-PD-1) treatment. The sequence was collected from a person between 40 and 80 years old with oral cavity squamous cell carcinoma. The CDR3 loop is CASGLVEGPQETQYF. CDR3 nucleotide sequence: TGTGCCAGCGGACTCGTGGAAGGTCCTCAAGAGACCCAGTACTTC.